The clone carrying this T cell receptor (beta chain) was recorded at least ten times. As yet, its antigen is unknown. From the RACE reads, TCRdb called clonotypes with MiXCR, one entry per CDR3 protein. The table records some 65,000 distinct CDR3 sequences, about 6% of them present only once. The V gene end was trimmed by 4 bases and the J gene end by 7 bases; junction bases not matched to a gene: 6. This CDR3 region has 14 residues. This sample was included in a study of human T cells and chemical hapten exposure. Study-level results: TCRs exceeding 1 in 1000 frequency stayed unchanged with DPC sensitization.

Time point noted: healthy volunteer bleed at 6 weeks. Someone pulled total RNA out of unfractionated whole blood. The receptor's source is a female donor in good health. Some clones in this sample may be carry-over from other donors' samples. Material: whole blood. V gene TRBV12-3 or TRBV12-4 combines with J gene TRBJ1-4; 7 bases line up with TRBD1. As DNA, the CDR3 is TGTGCCAGCAGTTCACAGGGGTTCGGTGAAAAACTGTTTTTT. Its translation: CASSSQGFGEKLFF.